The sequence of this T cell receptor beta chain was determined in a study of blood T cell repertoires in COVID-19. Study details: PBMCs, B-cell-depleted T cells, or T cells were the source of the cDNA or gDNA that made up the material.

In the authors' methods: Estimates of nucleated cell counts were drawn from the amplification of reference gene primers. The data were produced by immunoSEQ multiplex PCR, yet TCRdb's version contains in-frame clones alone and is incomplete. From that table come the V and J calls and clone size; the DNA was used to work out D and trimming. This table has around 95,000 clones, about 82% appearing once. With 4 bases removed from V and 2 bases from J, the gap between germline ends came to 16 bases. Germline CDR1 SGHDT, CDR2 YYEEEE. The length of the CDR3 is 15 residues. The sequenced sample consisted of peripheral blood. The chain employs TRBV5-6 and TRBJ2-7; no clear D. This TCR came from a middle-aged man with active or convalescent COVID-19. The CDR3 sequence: CASSANDGSAYEQYF. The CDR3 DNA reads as TGTGCCAGCAGCGCAAACGACGGAAGCGCCTACGAGCAGTACTTC.